Listed below are T cell receptor beta chains from one sample, sequenced in a study of blood T cell repertoires in COVID-19. Some clones are missing from TCRdb's copy, which holds only in-frame ones; the method was immunoSEQ multiplex PCR. The sample gives about 150,000 clones, roughly 88% of which show up once; approximately 5.3% is in the top ten. Sequencing was done on a sample of PBMCs or T cells enriched from blood (not recorded which). These receptors originate from a man between 65 and 80 years old who had been exposed to COVID-19. The conserved cysteine and the conserved F or W are not part of the CDR3 here. For some rows the clone size is stated as once, few or many, or as a class when expanded; others skip it.

clone_size | v_call | cdr3_length | cdr3_aa
NA | TRBV9 | 12 | ASSVGSGSYEQY
NA | TRBV6-6 | 14 | ASCQDPGQGAREQY
NA | TRBV10-3 | 15 | AISESLASPGQETQY
NA | TRBV19 | 11 | ASSMGQGNTIY
NA | TRBV28 | 12 | ASGSEQGNTEAF
NA | TRBV6-4 | 12 | ASSMTGSNSPLH
NA | TRBV29-1 | 11 | SAWTGTGETQY
NA | TRBV6-2/TRBV6-3 | 13 | ASSNPGQANTEAF
NA | TRBV11-2 | 12 | ASSPWSSGYEQY
few | TRBV5-1 | 12 | ASTSGTANTEAF